This T cell receptor (beta chain) was recorded in a study of shared clonotypes between healthy human individuals. Study-level points and caveats: Only a few donors were included, so the genetic and exposure-history diversity represented was limited. Generation of non-shared clonotypes was less probable than generation of clonotypes shared by all four donors.

Concerning this clone itself: Its antigen is not known. This sample includes further DNA sequences coding for the same CDR3.

V was shortened by 7 bases and J by 0 bases, with 13 bases between the two germline ends. In germline, CDR1 is SGHRS, CDR2 YFSETQ. There are 15 residues in the CDR3. Clones were sequenced by immunoSEQ multiplex PCR, and TCRdb holds only the in-frame ones, with some missing. The sample consists of under 650,000 clones, about 96% of them appearing once. The J gene is TRBJ1-4, the V gene TRBV5-1; D is possibly TRBD1 (5 bases). What was sequenced was naive CD4+ T cells sorted from blood. Documented subset: CD45RA+ positively selected. The clonotype was recovered from a woman younger than 45 in good health. This CDR3 reads CASRLGGATNEKLFF. The DNA of the CDR3 is TGCGCCAGCCGCCTTGGGGGGGCAACTAATGAAAAACTGTTTTTT.